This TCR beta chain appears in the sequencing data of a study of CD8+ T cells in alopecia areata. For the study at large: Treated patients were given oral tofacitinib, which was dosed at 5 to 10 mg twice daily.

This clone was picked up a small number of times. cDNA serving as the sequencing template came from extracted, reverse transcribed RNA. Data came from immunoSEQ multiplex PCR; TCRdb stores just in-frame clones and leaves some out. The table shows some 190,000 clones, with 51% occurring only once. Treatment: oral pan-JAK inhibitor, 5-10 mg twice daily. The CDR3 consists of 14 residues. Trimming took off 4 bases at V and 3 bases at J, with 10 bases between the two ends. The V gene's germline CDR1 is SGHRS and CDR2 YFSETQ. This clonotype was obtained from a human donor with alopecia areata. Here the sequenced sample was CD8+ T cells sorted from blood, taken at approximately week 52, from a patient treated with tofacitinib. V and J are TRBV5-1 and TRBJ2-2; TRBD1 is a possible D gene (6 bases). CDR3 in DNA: TGCGCCAGCAGCACCGGACAGCACACCGGGGAGCTGTTTTTT. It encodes CASSTGQHTGELFF.